These T cell receptor beta chains were read from a single sample in a study of shared clonotypes between healthy human individuals. Produced via immunoSEQ multiplex PCR; TCRdb's table is partial and in-frame only. The table lists 700,000 to 950,000 clones, about 97% of them singletons. Material for sequencing was naive CD8+ T cells sorted from blood. The receptor source for this set is a man younger than 40 in good health. The conserved cysteine and the conserved F or W are not part of the CDR3 here. D genes are given only for firm matches.

d_gene | v_gene | CDR3aa
TRBD2 | TRBV29-1 | SVSALELAGGLLDTQY
. | TRBV2 | ASELENNNEQY
. | TRBV11-2 | ASSLAGLATNEQF
. | TRBV27 | ASSSPGRSNEQF
. | TRBV18 | ASSPLGGANVLT
. | TRBV10-3 | ATWQDGHEQY
. | TRBV5-4 | ASSVPSSAGELF
. | TRBV6-5 | ASRRDGGPGQPQH
TRBD1 | TRBV30 | AWSDGTGTDGYT
. | TRBV5-1 | ASSLDGVSNQPQH
. | TRBV29-1 | SVEEESLEQY
. | TRBV7-8 | ASSPFLRPGDTEAF
. | TRBV6-5 | ASSFGVYSYEQY
TRBD2 | TRBV29-1 | SAQRESHEQY
TRBD2 | TRBV14 | ASSLLGLAGGGTGELF
. | TRBV29-1 | SVARGQNTEAF
. | TRBV6-6 | ASRLRPEFFETQY
. | TRBV5-1 | ASSGGRGPTETQY
. | TRBV6-5 | ASSYSVAYEQY
. | TRBV4-1 | ASSQDRGAYEQY
. | TRBV6-4 | ASSKIASPYNEQF
TRBD1 | TRBV9 | ASSPHRDRVTGEQY